This passage covers 8 T cell receptor beta chains from one sample sequenced in a study of vaccination effects on CD4 cells after COVID-19. These TCRs are of unknown antigen specificity. Researchers isolated CD4+ T cells once 9 to 11 days of culture had elapsed. By PCR, the person was confirmed to have had SARS-CoV-2 infection between March and December 2020. Vaccine administered to participants consisted of two doses of either BNT162b2 or mRNA-1273. This table comes from immunoSEQ multiplex PCR, and its TCRdb copy is limited to in-frame clones, with some not included. The sample has roughly 30,000 clones; roughly 80% are singletons. This specimen consisted of CD4+ T cells from PBMCs cultured without peptide, obtained after COVID-19 vaccination. The receptors stem from a human donor who had a prior SARS-CoV-2 infection.

This clone was detected once. The rearrangement joins TRBV5-1 to TRBJ2-2; D is ambiguous. CDR3 length: 13 residues. CDR1 is SGHRS and CDR2 is YFSETQ in the germline V gene. The V end was cut by 4 bases, the J end by 3 bases, with 7 bases between. CDR3 protein: CASSHADTGELFF. As DNA, the CDR3 is TGCGCCAGCAGCCACGCAGACACCGGGGAGCTGTTTTTT.

CDR3 sequence (DNA): TGTGCCAGCGCCATACAGGGGGCAGGTTCACCCCTCCACTTT. Translation gives CASAIQGAGSPLHF. The chain is built from TRBV27 and TRBJ1-6; TRBD1 aligns across 9 bases. Germline CDR1 reads MNHEY; CDR2 reads SMNVEV (reference sequence). CDR3 length: 14 residues. V was pared by 8 bases and J by 9 bases, with 8 bases of the junction left unmatched.

V usage is TRBV2 and J usage is TRBJ2-1; D not resolved. V lost 7 bases and J lost 2, with 12 bases in between. The germline CDR1 and CDR2 sequences are SNHLY and FYNNEI. CDR3 length: 14 amino acids. CDR3 nucleotide sequence: TGTGCCAGCATGCCCCCCTCGGCCTACAATGAGCAGTTCTTC. It codes for CASMPPSAYNEQFF.

The chain uses TRBV3-1 (or the pseudogene TRBV3-2) and TRBJ2-1; a weak D match, TRBD2 (7 bases). This CDR3 is 18 amino acids long. Trimming left V 1 base short and J 4 bases short, with 20 bases between. From germline, CDR1 is LGHDT and CDR2 YNNKEL (reference sequence). The CDR3 DNA is TGTGCCAGCAGCCAAGTTCCTGGGGGGGGCCATCGGTACAATGAGCAGTTCTTC. It codes for CASSQVPGGGHRYNEQFF.

The J gene is TRBJ1-4, the V gene TRBV7-9, with TRBD1 identical over 9 bases. The V and J ends lost 1 base and 6 bases, in that order; junction bases with no gene match: 6. This CDR3 comprises 16 residues. Germline CDR1 and CDR2: SEHNR and FQNEAQ (reference sequence). DNA of the CDR3: TGTGCCAGCAGCTTAGGGAGGGGACAGGGTGATGAAAAACTGTTTTTT. Its protein product is CASSLGRGQGDEKLFF.

This chain links TRBV11-2 with TRBJ2-1, with D possibly TRBD1 on 6 matching bases. The CDR3 has 16 amino acids. CDR1 and CDR2 (germline): SGHAT, FQNNGV. With 4 bases removed from V and 4 bases from J, the gap between germline ends came to 17 bases. The CDR3 spells CASSYLRGGKYNEQFF. Written as DNA, the CDR3 is TGTGCCAGCAGCTACCTCAGGGGCGGAAAGTACAATGAGCAGTTCTTC.

In this sample, this clone turned up once. This chain joins TRBV28 and TRBJ2-1; tentatively, D is TRBD2 (6 bases). Germline V gives CDR1 MDHEN, CDR2 SYDVKM. The CDR3 is 12 residues long. Trimming removed 3 bases at V and 8 bases at J, with 8 bases between. CDR3 sequence (DNA): TGTGCCAGCAGTTTGTCGGGAGATGAGCAGTTCTTC. Residues: CASSLSGDEQFF.

This sequence joins TRBV12-3 or TRBV12-4 and TRBJ1-4; no clear D. The CDR3 is 12 residues long. Trimming left V 6 bases short and J 10 bases short, with 12 bases between. The CDR3 DNA is TGTGCCAGCAGACGCGACGCGGCAAAACTGTTTTTT. Its translation: CASRRDAAKLFF.